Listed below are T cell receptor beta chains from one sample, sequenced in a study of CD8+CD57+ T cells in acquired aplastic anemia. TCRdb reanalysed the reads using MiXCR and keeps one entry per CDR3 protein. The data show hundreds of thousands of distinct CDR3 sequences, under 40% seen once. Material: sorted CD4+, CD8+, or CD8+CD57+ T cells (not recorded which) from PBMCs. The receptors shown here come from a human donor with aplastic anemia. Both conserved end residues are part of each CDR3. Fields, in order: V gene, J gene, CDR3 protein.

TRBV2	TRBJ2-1	CASSEGTGSNEQFF
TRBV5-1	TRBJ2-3	CASSLWSGLASSTDTQYF
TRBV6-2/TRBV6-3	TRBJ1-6	CASTHRGDNSPLHF
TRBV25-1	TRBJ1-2	CASRTQPTYGYTF
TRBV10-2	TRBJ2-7	CASSVSYVGTYEQYF
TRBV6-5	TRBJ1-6	CASSWANSPLHF
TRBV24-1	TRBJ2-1	CATSSQGGYEQFF
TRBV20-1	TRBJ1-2	CSAVRRANYGYTF
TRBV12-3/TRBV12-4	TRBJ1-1	CASSLAWGSEAFF
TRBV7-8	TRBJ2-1	CASSPRIQPADEQFF
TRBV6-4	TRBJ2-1	CASSDSNRDSNEQFF